This paragraph covers one TCR beta chain sequence. This CDR3 has 16 residues. Losses at the gene ends were 1 base for V and 4 bases for J; bases not matched to a gene: 7. The germline V gene has CDR1 LNHNV and CDR2 YYDKDF (reference sequence). The sample comes from a study of control samples from healthy donors and cancer patients. Generated by immunoSEQ multiplex PCR, the TCRdb table keeps only in-frame clones and is missing some. The sample gives approximately 51,000 clones, about 80% of which show up once; around 9.1% is in the top ten. What was sequenced was blood. The receptor's source is a man in his 70s in good health. The rearrangement uses TRBV15 and TRBJ2-5, with TRBD2 matching 9 bases. The CDR3 reads CATSRGSAGGPETQYF. DNA of the CDR3: TGTGCCACCAGCAGAGGTTCAGCGGGGGGCCCAGAGACCCAGTACTTC. Full variable domain (remainder filled in from reference TRBV15 and TRBJ2-5): DAMVIQNPRYQVTQFGKPVTLSCSQTLNHNVMYWYQQKSSQAPKLLFHYYDKDFNNEADTPDNFQSRRPNTSFCFLDIRSPGLGDTAMYLCATSRGSAGGPETQYFGPGTRLLVL.